The 19 T cell receptor beta chains below come from one sample, sequenced in a study of CD8 T cells in Susac syndrome. With random hexamers, roughly 0.45 to 1 ug RNA was reverse transcribed. Using its own MiXCR run on the immunoSEQ multiplex PCR reads, TCRdb lists one record per CDR3 protein. Of roughly 200,000 distinct CDR3 sequences listed, 85% to 95% are singletons. The specimen sequenced was CD4+ T cells from PBMCs. These TCRs come from a human donor in good health.

The rearrangement links TRBV9 to TRBJ2-2; TRBD1 might be the D (5 bases). CDR3 length: 12 residues. Germline CDR1 is SGDLS and CDR2 is YYNGEE. Trimming stripped 0 bases from V and 8 bases from J, with 5 bases between. The CDR3, as DNA: TGTGCCAGCAGCGTAGGACAGGGGGAGCTGTTTTTT. Translation: CASSVGQGELFF.

CDR3 nucleotides: TGTGCCAGCAGCCCAGGGGGGACAGGCATAGCGAACACCGGGGAGCTGTTTTTT. As protein: CASSPGGTGIANTGELFF. The chain uses TRBV11-2 and TRBJ2-2; 8 bases agree with TRBD1. The length of the CDR3 is 18 residues. V lost 5 bases, J lost 0 bases, and 11 bases stayed unmatched. CDR1 and CDR2 from the germline V gene are SGHAT and FQNNGV.

This chain connects TRBV5-4 to TRBJ2-3; D not resolved. V lost 0 bases to trimming and J lost 2 bases, with 10 bases between them. The CDR3 covers 15 residues. The germline V gene encodes CDR1 SGHNT and CDR2 YYREEE (reference sequence). The CDR3 DNA is TGTGCCAGCAGCTTGGGGCCTCTACACACAGATACGCAGTATTTT. It codes for CASSLGPLHTDTQYF.

This clonotype was found once. The V and J genes are TRBV7-2 and TRBJ2-1, with 9 bases that match TRBD2. The length of the CDR3 is 15 residues. The V gene end was trimmed by 8 bases and the J gene end by 7 bases; junction bases not matched to a gene: 12. Germline values: CDR1 SGHTA, CDR2 FQGNSA. The CDR3 spells CASSPRAGGRNEQFF. The DNA of the CDR3 is TGTGCCAGCTCCCCCCGGGCGGGGGGGCGGAATGAGCAGTTCTTC.

V gene TRBV29-1 combines with J gene TRBJ1-2; 9 bases are a match to TRBD1. Germline CDR1 and CDR2: SQVTM and ANQGSEA. There are 13 residues in the CDR3. V trimming: 3 bases; J trimming: 7 bases; junction bases outside the gene matches: 6. The CDR3 reads CSVEGQGIGGYTF. The CDR3 DNA is TGCAGCGTTGAGGGACAGGGTATCGGTGGCTACACCTTC.

CDR3 sequence: CASSGRWEQYF. CDR3 in DNA: TGTGCCAGCAGTGGAAGGTGGGAGCAGTACTTC. V is TRBV28 and J is TRBJ2-7; D remains unclear. Germline CDR1 is MDHEN and CDR2 is SYDVKM. This CDR3 is 11 amino acids long. V dropped 5 bases and J dropped 7 bases, with 9 bases sitting between them.

The rearrangement uses TRBV12-3 or TRBV12-4 and TRBJ1-1; D is uncertain. The CDR3 loop spans 13 amino acids. The germline V and J ends were trimmed by 3 bases and 3 bases, with 8 bases remaining between them. The CDR3 loop reads CASSFRQYTEAFF. In DNA, the CDR3 is TGTGCCAGCAGTTTCCGCCAGTACACTGAAGCTTTCTTT.

The genes are TRBV25-1 and TRBJ1-2, with unresolved D. This CDR3 is 13 amino acids long. Germline CDR1 and CDR2: MGHDK and SYGVNS. Trimming stripped 4 bases from V and 8 bases from J, with 14 bases between. This chain's CDR3 is CASSGVGWVGYTF. The CDR3 coding sequence is TGTGCCAGCAGTGGGGTAGGGTGGGTCGGCTACACCTTC.

This clonotype has a handful of counts. This chain links TRBV5-1 with TRBJ2-4; no clear D. The length of the CDR3 is 16 residues. In germline, CDR1 is SGHRS, CDR2 YFSETQ. Trimming cost V 1 base and J 1 base, with 12 bases left between them. CDR3 residues: CASSLNDGVAKNIQYF. The DNA of the CDR3 is TGCGCCAGCAGCTTGAACGATGGGGTTGCCAAAAACATTCAGTACTTC.

The chain couples TRBV6-2 or TRBV6-3 to TRBJ2-1, with 10 bases identical to TRBD2. The CDR3 contains 13 residues. The V gene end was trimmed by 9 bases and the J gene end by 8 bases; junction bases not matched to a gene: 7. The germline CDR1 and CDR2 sequences are MNHEY and SVGEGT. In DNA form, the CDR3 reads TGTGCCAGTTTAGCGGGGGGCTTAGATGAGCAGTTCTTC. Translating it yields CASLAGGLDEQFF.

This clonotype was seen only once. J is TRBJ2-7 and V is TRBV19; 10 positions agree with TRBD2. CDR3 length: 16 residues. CDR1 and CDR2 from the germline V gene are LNHDA and SQIVND (reference sequence). The V gene end was trimmed by 4 bases and the J gene end by 0 bases; junction bases not matched to a gene: 6. This CDR3 is CASSKTSGRLSYEQYF. DNA for the CDR3: TGTGCCAGTAGTAAGACTAGCGGGCGCCTCTCCTACGAGCAGTACTTC.

This clonotype was recorded only once. The rearrangement links TRBV10-3 to TRBJ1-6; TRBD1 agrees at 7 bases. The V gene end was trimmed by 10 bases and the J gene end by 8 bases; junction bases not matched to a gene: 5. This CDR3 has 12 amino acids. Germline V gene data show CDR1 as ENHRY and CDR2 as SYGVKD. This chain's CDR3 is CANGQADSPLHF. DNA of the CDR3: TGTGCCAACGGACAGGCGGATTCACCCCTCCACTTT.

The CDR3 sequence: CASSYSTGAGGLQTQYF. The CDR3 nucleotides are TGTGCCAGCAGTTACTCGACGGGTGCGGGGGGTCTGCAAACGCAGTATTTT. The V call is TRBV6-5, the J call TRBJ2-3; 8 bases line up with TRBD2. The length of the CDR3 is 17 residues. The germline CDR1 and CDR2 sequences are MNHEY and SVGAGI. V was clipped by 0 bases and J by 9 bases; unmatched bases: 14.

The chain has TRBV20-1 and TRBJ2-4; D unresolved. CDR3 length equals 10 residues. The V end was cut by 6 bases, the J end by 1 base, with 1 base between. Germline CDR1 reads DFQATT; CDR2 reads SNEGSKA (reference sequence). The CDR3 protein is CSAAKNIQYF. CDR3 sequence (DNA): TGCAGTGCCGCCAAAAACATTCAGTACTTC.

J is TRBJ1-2 and V is TRBV5-1; D uncertain. Looked up from germline, CDR1 is SGHRS and CDR2 is YFSETQ. Trimming took 4 bases from V and 0 from J, leaving 13 bases between them. The CDR3 length is 15 residues. CDR3 nucleotides: TGCGCCAGCAGCGCCGTTAAAACGACTAACTATGGCTACACCTTC. Translating it yields CASSAVKTTNYGYTF. Looking up the rest from reference TRBV5-1 and TRBJ1-2 gives the full variable domain: KAGVTQTPRYLIKTRGQQVTLSCSPISGHRSVSWYQQTPGQGLQFLFEYFSETQRNKGNFPGRFSGRQFSNSRSEMNVSTLELGDSALYLCASSAVKTTNYGYTFGSGTRLTVV.

The gene calls are TRBV15 and TRBJ1-6, with a weak D call TRBD1 (5 bases). Germline CDR1 LNHNV, CDR2 YYDKDF (reference sequence). The V and J ends lost 5 bases and 11 bases respectively, with 10 bases between them. CDR3 length equals 12 residues. The CDR3 sequence is CATSPQGAPLHF. As DNA, the CDR3 is TGTGCCACCAGCCCTCAGGGAGCACCCCTCCACTTT.

This chain joins TRBV5-1 and TRBJ2-3; either TRBD1 or TRBD2 may supply D (6 bases each). The CDR3 is made up of 15 amino acids. CDR1 is SGHRS and CDR2 is YFSETQ in the germline V gene. The ends were cut back, 1 base at V and 6 bases at J, with 15 bases in the middle. The CDR3: CASSLIGGPDDTQYF. In nucleotides, the CDR3 is TGCGCCAGCAGCTTGATAGGGGGGCCGGATGATACGCAGTATTTT.

The chain combines TRBV2 with TRBJ1-5; 10 nucleotides match TRBD1. Germline V CDR1 and CDR2: SNHLY, FYNNEI. V was clipped by 6 bases and J by 7 bases; unmatched bases: 6. The CDR3 runs to 14 residues. DNA for the CDR3: TGTGCCAGCAGGGGGGACAGGGGTGGGCAGCCCCAGCATTTT. Its protein product is CASRGDRGGQPQHF.

This chain uses TRBV5-1 with TRBJ2-3; TRBD2 matches 7 bases. Trimming cost V 5 bases and J 2 bases; bases outside gene matches: 8. CDR3 length: 15 residues. The germline V gene has CDR1 SGHRS and CDR2 YFSETQ. This CDR3 reads CASSPSAGSTDTQYF. DNA for the CDR3: TGCGCCAGCAGTCCCTCAGCGGGATCCACAGATACGCAGTATTTT. Based on the CDR3 plus reference TRBV5-1 and TRBJ2-3, the full variable domain is KAGVTQTPRYLIKTRGQQVTLSCSPISGHRSVSWYQQTPGQGLQFLFEYFSETQRNKGNFPGRFSGRQFSNSRSEMNVSTLELGDSALYLCASSPSAGSTDTQYFGPGTRLTVL.